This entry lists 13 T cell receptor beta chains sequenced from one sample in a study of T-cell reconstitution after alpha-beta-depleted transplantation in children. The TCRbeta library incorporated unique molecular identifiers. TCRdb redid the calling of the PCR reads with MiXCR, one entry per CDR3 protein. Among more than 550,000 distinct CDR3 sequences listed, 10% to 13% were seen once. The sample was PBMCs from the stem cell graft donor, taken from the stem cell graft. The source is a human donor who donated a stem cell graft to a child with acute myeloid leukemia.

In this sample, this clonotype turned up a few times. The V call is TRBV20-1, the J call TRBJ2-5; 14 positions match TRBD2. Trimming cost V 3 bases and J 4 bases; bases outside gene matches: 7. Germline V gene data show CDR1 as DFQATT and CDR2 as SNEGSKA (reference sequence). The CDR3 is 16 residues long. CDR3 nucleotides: TGCAGTGCTAGTCCCGGGACTAGCGGGAGTTCAGAGACCCAGTACTTC. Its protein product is CSASPGTSGSSETQYF.

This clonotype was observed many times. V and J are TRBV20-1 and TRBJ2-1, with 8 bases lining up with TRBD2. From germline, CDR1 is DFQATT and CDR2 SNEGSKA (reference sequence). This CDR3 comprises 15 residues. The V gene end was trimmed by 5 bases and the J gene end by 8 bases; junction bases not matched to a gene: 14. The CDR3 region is CSAGGGLAGFDEQFF. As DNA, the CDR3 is TGCAGTGCTGGGGGGGGGCTAGCGGGTTTCGATGAGCAGTTCTTC.

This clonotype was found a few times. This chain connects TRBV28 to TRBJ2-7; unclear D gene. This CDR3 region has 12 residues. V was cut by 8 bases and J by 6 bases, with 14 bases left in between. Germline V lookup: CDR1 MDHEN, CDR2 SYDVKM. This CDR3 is CASFLRVGEQYF. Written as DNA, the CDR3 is TGTGCCAGCTTCTTAAGGGTAGGCGAGCAGTACTTC.

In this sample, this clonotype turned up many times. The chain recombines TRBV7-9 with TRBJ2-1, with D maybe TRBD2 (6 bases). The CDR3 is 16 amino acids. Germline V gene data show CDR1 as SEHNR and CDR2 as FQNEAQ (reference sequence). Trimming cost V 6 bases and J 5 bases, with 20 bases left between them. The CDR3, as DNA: TGTGCCAGCAGTCCTTATGGCGGGACCTATAACAATGAGCAGTTCTTC. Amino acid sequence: CASSPYGGTYNNEQFF. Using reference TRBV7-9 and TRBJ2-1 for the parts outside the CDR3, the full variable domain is DTGVSQNPRHKITKRGQNVTFRCDPISEHNRLYWYRQTLGQGPEFLTYFQNEAQLEKSRLLSDRFSAERPKGSFSTLEIQRTEQGDSAMYLCASSPYGGTYNNEQFFGPGTRLTVL.

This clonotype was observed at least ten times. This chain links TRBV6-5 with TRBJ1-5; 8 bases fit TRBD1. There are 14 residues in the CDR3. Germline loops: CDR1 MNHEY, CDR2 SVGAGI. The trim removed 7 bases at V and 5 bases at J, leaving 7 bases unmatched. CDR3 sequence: CASIRTGSDQPQHF. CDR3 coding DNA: TGTGCCAGCATCAGGACAGGGTCGGATCAGCCCCAGCATTTT.

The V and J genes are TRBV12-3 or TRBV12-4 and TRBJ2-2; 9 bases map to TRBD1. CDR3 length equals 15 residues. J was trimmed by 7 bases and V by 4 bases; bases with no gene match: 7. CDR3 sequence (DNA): TGTGCCAGCAGTTCCGACAGGGGGAGTATCGGGGAGCTGTTTTTT. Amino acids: CASSSDRGSIGELFF.

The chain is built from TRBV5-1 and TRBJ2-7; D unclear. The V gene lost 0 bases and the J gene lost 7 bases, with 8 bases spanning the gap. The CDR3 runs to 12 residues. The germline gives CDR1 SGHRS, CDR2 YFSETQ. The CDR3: CASSLGRMEQYF. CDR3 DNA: TGCGCCAGCAGCTTGGGACGGATGGAGCAGTACTTC.

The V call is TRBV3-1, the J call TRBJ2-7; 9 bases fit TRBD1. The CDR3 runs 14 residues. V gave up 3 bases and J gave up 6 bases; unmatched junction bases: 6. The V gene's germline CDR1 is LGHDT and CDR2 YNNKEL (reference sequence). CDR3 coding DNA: TGTGCCAGCAGCCAGACCCGACAGGGGGTCGAGCAGTACTTC. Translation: CASSQTRQGVEQYF.

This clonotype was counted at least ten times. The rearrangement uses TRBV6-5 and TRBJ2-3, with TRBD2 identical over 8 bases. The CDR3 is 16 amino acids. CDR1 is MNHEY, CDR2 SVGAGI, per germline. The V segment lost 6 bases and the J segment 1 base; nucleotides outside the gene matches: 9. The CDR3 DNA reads TGTGCCAGCAGCCTCCTTTCGGGAGGGGGCACAGATACGCAGTATTTT. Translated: CASSLLSGGGTDTQYF.

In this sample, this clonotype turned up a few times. CDR3 sequence: CASSLVGLADYNEQFF. DNA for the CDR3: TGTGCCAGCAGCTTAGTAGGACTAGCGGACTACAATGAGCAGTTCTTC. The J gene is TRBJ2-1, the V gene TRBV7-9; 10 bases are a match to TRBD2. J lost 3 bases, V lost 1 base, and 3 bases had no gene match. The CDR3 is 16 amino acids. Germline V lookup: CDR1 SEHNR, CDR2 FQNEAQ (reference sequence).

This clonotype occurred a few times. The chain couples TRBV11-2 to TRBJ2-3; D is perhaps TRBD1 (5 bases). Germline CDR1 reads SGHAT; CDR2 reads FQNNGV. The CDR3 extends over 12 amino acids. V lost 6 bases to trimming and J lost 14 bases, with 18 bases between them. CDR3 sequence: CASSPQGGVRYF. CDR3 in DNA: TGTGCCAGCAGTCCCCAGGGTGGGGTAAGGTATTTT.

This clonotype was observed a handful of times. The CDR3: CASRQANTGELFF. The CDR3 DNA reads TGTGCCAGCAGACAGGCGAACACCGGGGAGCTGTTTTTT. The rearrangement joins TRBV12-3 or TRBV12-4 to TRBJ2-2; D might be TRBD1 (5 bases). The V end lost 6 bases, the J end lost 0 bases, and 5 bases lay between the germline ends. The CDR3 is made up of 13 amino acids.

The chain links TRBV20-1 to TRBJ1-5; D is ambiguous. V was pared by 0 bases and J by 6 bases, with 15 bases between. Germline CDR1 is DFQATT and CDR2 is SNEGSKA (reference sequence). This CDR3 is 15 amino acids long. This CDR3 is CSARDQYRAAQPQHF. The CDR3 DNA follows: TGCAGTGCTAGAGATCAATATAGGGCCGCTCAGCCCCAGCATTTT.